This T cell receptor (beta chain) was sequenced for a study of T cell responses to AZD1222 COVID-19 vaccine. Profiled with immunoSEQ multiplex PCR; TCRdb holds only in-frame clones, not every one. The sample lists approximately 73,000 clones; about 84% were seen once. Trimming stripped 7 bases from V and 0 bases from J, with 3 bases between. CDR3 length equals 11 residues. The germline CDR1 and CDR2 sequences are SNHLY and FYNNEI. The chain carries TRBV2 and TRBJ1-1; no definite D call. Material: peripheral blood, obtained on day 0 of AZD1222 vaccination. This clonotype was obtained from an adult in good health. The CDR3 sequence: CASTMNTEAFF. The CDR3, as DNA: TGTGCCAGCACAATGAACACTGAAGCTTTCTTT.